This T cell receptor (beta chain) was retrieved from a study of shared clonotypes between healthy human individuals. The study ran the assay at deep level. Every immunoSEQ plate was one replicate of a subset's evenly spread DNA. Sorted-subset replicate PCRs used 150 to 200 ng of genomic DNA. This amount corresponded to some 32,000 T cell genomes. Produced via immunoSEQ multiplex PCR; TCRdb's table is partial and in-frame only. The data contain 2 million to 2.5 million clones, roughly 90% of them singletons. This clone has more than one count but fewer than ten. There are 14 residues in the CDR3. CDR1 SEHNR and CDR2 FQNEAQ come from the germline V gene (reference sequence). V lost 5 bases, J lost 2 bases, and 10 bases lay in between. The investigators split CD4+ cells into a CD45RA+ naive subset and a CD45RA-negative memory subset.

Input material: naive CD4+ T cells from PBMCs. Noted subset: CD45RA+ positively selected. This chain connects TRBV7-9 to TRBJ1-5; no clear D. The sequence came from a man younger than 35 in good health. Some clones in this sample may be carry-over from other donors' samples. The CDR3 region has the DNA TGTGCCAGCAGCACCCGGACCGGCAATCAGCCCCAGCATTTT. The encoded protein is CASSTRTGNQPQHF.